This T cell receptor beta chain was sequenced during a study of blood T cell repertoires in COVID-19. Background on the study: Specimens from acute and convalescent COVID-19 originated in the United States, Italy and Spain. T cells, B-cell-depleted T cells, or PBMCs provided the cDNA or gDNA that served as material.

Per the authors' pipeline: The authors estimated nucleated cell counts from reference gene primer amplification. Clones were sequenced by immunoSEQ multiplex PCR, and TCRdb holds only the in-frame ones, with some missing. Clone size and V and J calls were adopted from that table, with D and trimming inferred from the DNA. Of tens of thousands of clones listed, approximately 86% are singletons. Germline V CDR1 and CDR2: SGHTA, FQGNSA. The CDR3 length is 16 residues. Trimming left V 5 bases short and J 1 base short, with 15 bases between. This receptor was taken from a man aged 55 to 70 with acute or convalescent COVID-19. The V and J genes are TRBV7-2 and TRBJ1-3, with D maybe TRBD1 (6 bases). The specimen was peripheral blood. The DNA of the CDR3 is TGTGCCAGCAGCCGTCGGACAGTGGGGTCTGGAAACACCATATATTTT. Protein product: CASSRRTVGSGNTIYF. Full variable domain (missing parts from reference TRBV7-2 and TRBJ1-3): GAGVSQSPSNKVTEKGKDVELRCDPISGHTALYWYRQSLGQGLEFLIYFQGNSAPDKSGLPSDRFSAERTGGSVSTLTIQRTQQEDSAVYLCASSRRTVGSGNTIYFGEGSWLTVV.